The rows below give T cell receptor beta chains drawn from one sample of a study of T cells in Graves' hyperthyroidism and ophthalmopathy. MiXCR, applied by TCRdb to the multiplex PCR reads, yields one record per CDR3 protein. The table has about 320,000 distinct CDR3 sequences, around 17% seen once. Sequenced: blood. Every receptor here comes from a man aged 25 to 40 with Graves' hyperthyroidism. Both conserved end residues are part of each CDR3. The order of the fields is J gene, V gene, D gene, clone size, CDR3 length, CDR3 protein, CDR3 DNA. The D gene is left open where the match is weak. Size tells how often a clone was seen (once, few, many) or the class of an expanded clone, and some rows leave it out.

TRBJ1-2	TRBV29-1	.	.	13	CSVEEEGHYGYTF	TGCAGCGTTGAAGAGGAGGGCCACTATGGCTACACCTTC
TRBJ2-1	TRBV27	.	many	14	CASRLTRWNNEQFF	TGTGCCAGCAGGCTGACTAGATGGAACAATGAGCAGTTCTTC
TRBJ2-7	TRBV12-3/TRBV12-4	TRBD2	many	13	CASGGTSVYEQYF	TGTGCCAGCGGGGGGACTAGCGTCTACGAGCAGTACTTC
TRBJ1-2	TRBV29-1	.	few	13	CSVRNYYNYGYTF	TGCAGCGTTAGGAACTACTATAACTATGGCTACACCTTC
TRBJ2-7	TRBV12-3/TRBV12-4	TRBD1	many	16	CASRDSIGTGVGEQYF	TGTGCCAGCAGGGACTCTATCGGGACAGGGGTTGGTGAGCAGTACTTC
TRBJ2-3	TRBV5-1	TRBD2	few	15	CASSWTSGRVDTQYF	TGCGCCAGCAGCTGGACTAGCGGGAGGGTAGATACGCAGTATTTT
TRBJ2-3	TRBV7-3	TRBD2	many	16	CASSLGTSGATDTQYF	TGTGCCAGCAGCTTGGGGACTAGCGGAGCCACAGATACGCAGTATTTT
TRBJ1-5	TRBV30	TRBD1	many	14	CAWSHRTGNQPQHF	TGTGCCTGGAGCCACAGGACAGGGAATCAGCCCCAGCATTTT
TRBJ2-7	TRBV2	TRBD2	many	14	CASTELAGAREQYF	TGTGCCAGCACTGAACTAGCGGGAGCTCGTGAGCAGTACTTC
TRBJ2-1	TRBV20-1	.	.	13	CSARVLAVRGQFF	TGCAGTGCTAGAGTCTTGGCGGTTCGTGGGCAGTTCTTC
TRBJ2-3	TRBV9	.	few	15	CASSRRSVIPDTQYF	TGTGCCAGCAGCCGTAGATCAGTAATTCCAGATACGCAGTATTTT
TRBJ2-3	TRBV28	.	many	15	CASSFGGTSTDTQYF	TGTGCCAGCAGTTTTGGGGGGACTAGCACAGATACGCAGTATTTT
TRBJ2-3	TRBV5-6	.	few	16	CASSLPYKELPDTQYF	TGTGCCAGCAGCTTGCCCTATAAGGAGTTACCAGATACGCAGTATTTT
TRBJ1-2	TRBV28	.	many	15	CASRTVGGASYGYTF	TGTGCCAGCAGGACGGTGGGGGGCGCAAGCTATGGCTACACCTTC
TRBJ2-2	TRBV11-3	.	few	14	CASSRGLDTGELFF	TGTGCCAGCAGCCGGGGGTTGGACACCGGGGAGCTGTTTTTT
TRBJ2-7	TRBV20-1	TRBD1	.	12	CSATQGAYERYF	TGCAGTGCAACGCAGGGGGCCTACGAGCGGTACTTC